A selection of T cell receptor beta chains follows, all from one sample in a study of blood T cell repertoires in COVID-19. The method was immunoSEQ multiplex PCR; TCRdb's version includes in-frame clones alone and lacks a portion of them. This table has around 250,000 clones, about 89% appearing once. The sample taken for sequencing was peripheral blood. Source of these receptors: a man between 40 and 49 years old with active or convalescent COVID-19. Both conserved end residues are part of each CDR3. Each record gives: CDR3 DNA, CDR3 protein, V gene, clone size, D gene, J gene. A D gene is named only where the DNA matches it firmly. Clone size appears in some rows only: once, few, many, or a class for an expanded clone.

CDR3nt: TGCAGCTCTGGGGTACTAGCGGGAGGGCCTGGGGTACAAGAGACCCAGTACTTC
CDR3aa: CSSGVLAGGPGVQETQYF
v_gene: TRBV29-1
abundance: NA
d_gene: TRBD2
j_gene: TRBJ2-5

CDR3nt: TGTGCCAGTAGTATGGGGACAGATTATCAGCCCCAGCATTTT
CDR3aa: CASSMGTDYQPQHF
v_gene: TRBV19
abundance: NA
d_gene: TRBD1
j_gene: TRBJ1-5

CDR3nt: TGCAGCGTTCTGGTGGCGGCCCATGGCTACACCTTC
CDR3aa: CSVLVAAHGYTF
v_gene: TRBV29-1
abundance: NA
d_gene: NA
j_gene: TRBJ1-2

CDR3nt: TGTGCCAGCAGCTCAACCCCCGGGACTCAGGAGTTCTTC
CDR3aa: CASSSTPGTQEFF
v_gene: TRBV7-9
abundance: once
d_gene: NA
j_gene: TRBJ2-1

CDR3nt: TGTGCCAGCAGCCAAGGTGGAGCGGGGCTAAGCACAGATACGCAGTATTTT
CDR3aa: CASSQGGAGLSTDTQYF
v_gene: TRBV3-1/TRBV3-2
abundance: once
d_gene: TRBD2
j_gene: TRBJ2-3

CDR3nt: TGTGCCAGCAGCCCGCGGGCCGGGACAGGGGGCATAGATACGCAGTATTTT
CDR3aa: CASSPRAGTGGIDTQYF
v_gene: TRBV7-8
abundance: NA
d_gene: TRBD1
j_gene: TRBJ2-3

CDR3nt: TGTGCCAGTAGCAGGGGTTTAGATTCACCCCTCCACTTT
CDR3aa: CASSRGLDSPLHF
v_gene: TRBV19
abundance: NA
d_gene: NA
j_gene: TRBJ1-6

CDR3nt: TGTGCCAGCAGCTCGCTAGAGAATTCACCCCTCCACTTT
CDR3aa: CASSSLENSPLHF
v_gene: TRBV3-1/TRBV3-2
abundance: NA
d_gene: NA
j_gene: TRBJ1-6

CDR3nt: TGTGCCAGTAGTATGGGGACAGGGTCAGGACAGCCCCAGCATTTT
CDR3aa: CASSMGTGSGQPQHF
v_gene: TRBV19
abundance: few
d_gene: TRBD1
j_gene: TRBJ1-5

CDR3nt: TGTGCCAGCAGCTTGGGACTAGCGGGGGATGAGCAGTTCTTC
CDR3aa: CASSLGLAGDEQFF
v_gene: TRBV5-6
abundance: NA
d_gene: TRBD2
j_gene: TRBJ2-1

CDR3nt: TGTGCCAGCAGCCACGGGGTCAGCACAGATACGCAGTATTTT
CDR3aa: CASSHGVSTDTQYF
v_gene: TRBV7-2
abundance: NA
d_gene: NA
j_gene: TRBJ2-3

CDR3nt: TGCGCCAGCGTGGCGGGCATTATGGGCAATCAGCCCCAGCATTTT
CDR3aa: CASVAGIMGNQPQHF
v_gene: TRBV10-2
abundance: NA
d_gene: NA
j_gene: TRBJ1-5

CDR3nt: TGTGCCAGCAGTCCGCCCGTTAGCGGCGGAAAACTGTTTTTT
CDR3aa: CASSPPVSGGKLFF
v_gene: TRBV28
abundance: NA
d_gene: NA
j_gene: TRBJ1-4

CDR3nt: TGCGCCAGCAGCTTGGATCCGGGCAGGGGGAAACTGTTTTTT
CDR3aa: CASSLDPGRGKLFF
v_gene: TRBV5-1
abundance: once
d_gene: TRBD1
j_gene: TRBJ1-4

CDR3nt: TGCGCCAGCAGTGAGTCCTGGACTAGCGGGATCGATGAGCAGTTCTTC
CDR3aa: CASSESWTSGIDEQFF
v_gene: TRBV10-1
abundance: NA
d_gene: TRBD2
j_gene: TRBJ2-1

CDR3nt: TGTGCCAGCAGCTTAGGAACCGGGACTAGCGGAACCTACGAGCAGTACTTC
CDR3aa: CASSLGTGTSGTYEQYF
v_gene: TRBV7-6
abundance: NA
d_gene: TRBD2
j_gene: TRBJ2-7

CDR3nt: TGTGCCTGGAGTGACGGGACAGGGATGAATGAGCAGTTCTTC
CDR3aa: CAWSDGTGMNEQFF
v_gene: TRBV30
abundance: NA
d_gene: TRBD1
j_gene: TRBJ2-1

CDR3nt: TGTGCCAGCAGCAAAGTCCAGTGGAGGGGGCCCCAGCATTTT
CDR3aa: CASSKVQWRGPQHF
v_gene: TRBV21-1
abundance: once
d_gene: NA
j_gene: TRBJ1-5

CDR3nt: TGTGCCAGCAGCTTGGGTGCGGACACTGAAGCTTTCTTT
CDR3aa: CASSLGADTEAFF
v_gene: TRBV5-4
abundance: NA
d_gene: NA
j_gene: TRBJ1-1

CDR3nt: TGTGCCTGGAGTGGGGGGGGGCTTCGGGAGACCCAGTACTTC
CDR3aa: CAWSGGGLRETQYF
v_gene: TRBV30
abundance: NA
d_gene: NA
j_gene: TRBJ2-5

CDR3nt: TGTGCCAGCAGTCCTGGACAGACTTACGGCTACACCTTC
CDR3aa: CASSPGQTYGYTF
v_gene: TRBV28
abundance: once
d_gene: NA
j_gene: TRBJ1-2

CDR3nt: TGTGCCAGCAGCAAGGGTCGGGGTTACTCCTACGAGCAGTACTTC
CDR3aa: CASSKGRGYSYEQYF
v_gene: TRBV21-1
abundance: NA
d_gene: NA
j_gene: TRBJ2-7